The next 24 T cell receptor beta chains were all read from a single sample in a study of blood T cell repertoires in COVID-19. Libraries were prepared by immunoSEQ multiplex PCR; TCRdb keeps only in-frame clonotypes and omits some of them. Among approximately 150,000 clones listed, roughly 85% were seen once. Sequenced input: PBMCs or T cells enriched from blood (not recorded which). Receptor source: a man in his fifties or sixties who had recovered from COVID-19.

The J gene is TRBJ2-2, the V gene TRBV19; 12 nucleotides agree with TRBD2. With V trimmed by 3 bases and J by 4 bases, 0 bases remained unmatched. CDR3 length: 15 residues. Germline CDR1 reads LNHDA; CDR2 reads SQIVND (reference sequence). CDR3 amino acids: CASSMTSGSTGELFF. The CDR3 DNA reads TGTGCCAGTAGTATGACTAGCGGGAGCACCGGGGAGCTGTTTTTT.

The V gene is TRBV10-1, the J gene TRBJ2-7; 8 bases agree with TRBD2. Germline V gene sequence: CDR1 WNHNN, CDR2 SYGVQD (reference sequence). This CDR3 has 14 residues. V dropped 7 bases and J dropped 5; count of bases not matched to a gene: 10. The CDR3 loop is CASKPAGASNEQYF. CDR3 nucleotide sequence: TGCGCCAGCAAGCCAGCGGGGGCTTCCAACGAGCAGTACTTC.

The CDR3 here is CASSYGGAGNQPQHF. Written as DNA, the CDR3 is TGTGCCAGCAGTTATGGGGGGGCAGGCAATCAGCCCCAGCATTTT. V usage is TRBV6-2 or TRBV6-3 and J usage is TRBJ1-5, with D perhaps matching TRBD1 (6 bases). The CDR3 consists of 15 residues. Germline CDR1 is MNHEY and CDR2 is SVGEGT. The germline V and J ends were trimmed by 3 bases and 2 bases, with 11 bases remaining between them.

V gene TRBV6-5 combines with J gene TRBJ1-1, with a weak D call TRBD1 (5 bases). The CDR3 runs 13 residues. CDR1 is MNHEY, CDR2 SVGAGI, per germline. Trimming left V 2 bases short and J 5 bases short, with 9 bases between. The chain's CDR3 is CASSYAGRTEAFF. CDR3 in DNA: TGTGCCAGCAGTTACGCAGGGCGGACTGAAGCTTTCTTT.

The chain carries TRBV5-1 and TRBJ2-1, with D possibly matching TRBD1 (6 bases). V was clipped by 5 bases and J by 5 bases, with 11 bases between them. Germline V CDR1 and CDR2: SGHRS, YFSETQ. The CDR3 runs 13 residues. The CDR3 sequence: CASSYDRNNEQFF. In nucleotides, the CDR3 is TGCGCCAGCAGTTACGACAGGAACAATGAGCAGTTCTTC.

CDR3 in DNA: TGCGCCAGCAGCCAAGTAACCGGGGAACAAGAGACCCAGTACTTC. Translation: CASSQVTGEQETQYF. This chain connects TRBV4-1 to TRBJ2-5; D perhaps matches TRBD2 (5 bases). V dropped 1 base and J dropped 2 bases, with 11 bases sitting between them. Germline lookup yields CDR1 MGHRA and CDR2 YSYEKL. CDR3 length equals 15 residues.

The chain has TRBV10-3 and TRBJ2-7; 9 bases match TRBD1. Germline CDR1 ENHRY, CDR2 SYGVKD. V lost 4 bases, J lost 0 bases, and 4 bases stayed unmatched. The CDR3 length is 15 residues. The CDR3 is CAISVGTGTSYEQYF. CDR3 coding DNA: TGTGCCATCAGTGTCGGGACAGGGACCTCCTACGAGCAGTACTTC.

The chain combines TRBV28 with TRBJ1-3; tentative D call: TRBD1 (6 bases). The V and J ends lost 5 bases and 2 bases respectively, with 10 bases between them. The germline V gene has CDR1 MDHEN and CDR2 SYDVKM. This CDR3 comprises 14 residues. The CDR3 here is CASSPHRAGNTIYF. The CDR3 DNA reads TGTGCCAGCAGTCCGCACAGGGCTGGAAACACCATATATTTT.

This chain joins TRBV19 and TRBJ1-5; 8 positions match TRBD1. The CDR3 covers 16 residues. Trimming cost V 4 bases and J 2 bases; bases outside gene matches: 7. Germline CDR1 LNHDA, CDR2 SQIVND (reference sequence). The CDR3 bases are TGTGCCAGTAGTACCTTACAGGGGGAGGGCAATCAGCCCCAGCATTTT. Residues: CASSTLQGEGNQPQHF.

The CDR3 DNA reads as TGTGCCAGCAGCGCCCTGCGGGGGACCGGGGAGCTGTTTTTT. Translation gives CASSALRGTGELFF. The gene calls are TRBV5-8 and TRBJ2-2, with 7 bases aligning to TRBD2. Per the germline V gene, CDR1 is SGHTS and CDR2 is YDEGEE. The V and J ends lost 4 bases and 5 bases, in that order; junction bases with no gene match: 5. The CDR3 loop spans 14 amino acids.

The chain has TRBV7-2 and TRBJ1-1; TRBD1 matches 7 bases. The J segment lost 7 bases and the V segment lost 1 base, leaving 3 bases of the junction unmatched. The germline gives CDR1 SGHTA, CDR2 FQGNSA. The CDR3 extends over 13 amino acids. The CDR3 region is CASSLGGQLEAFF. The CDR3 DNA follows: TGTGCCAGCAGCTTAGGGGGACAGCTTGAAGCTTTCTTT. Full variable domain (rest looked up from reference TRBV7-2 and TRBJ1-1): GAGVSQSPSNKVTEKGKDVELRCDPISGHTALYWYRQSLGQGLEFLIYFQGNSAPDKSGLPSDRFSAERTGGSVSTLTIQRTQQEDSAVYLCASSLGGQLEAFFGQGTRLTVV.

The chain carries TRBV3-1 (or the pseudogene TRBV3-2) and TRBJ2-2; the D gene is possibly TRBD2 (5 bases). Germline V gene data show CDR1 as LGHDT and CDR2 as YNNKEL (reference sequence). The V gene lost 1 base and the J gene lost 1 base, with 7 bases spanning the gap. This CDR3 comprises 15 residues. This CDR3 is CASSQGAGNTGELFF. The DNA of the CDR3 is TGTGCCAGCAGCCAAGGTGCGGGGAACACCGGGGAGCTGTTTTTT.

This clone occurred many times. CDR3 DNA sequence: TGTGCCAGCAGCTTAGACCCCGCGGGCAATGAGCAGTTCTTC. As protein: CASSLDPAGNEQFF. The rearrangement joins TRBV11-3 to TRBJ2-1, with D tentatively TRBD2 (5 bases). The germline gives CDR1 SGHNT, CDR2 YENEEA. The length of the CDR3 is 14 residues. The V gene lost 0 bases and the J gene lost 6 bases, with 9 bases spanning the gap. Full variable domain (remainder filled in from reference TRBV11-3 and TRBJ2-1): EAGVVQSPRYKIIEKKQPVAFWCNPISGHNTLYWYLQNLGQGPELLIRYENEEAVDDSQLPKDRFSAERLKGVDSTLKIQPAELGDSAVYLCASSLDPAGNEQFFGPGTRLTVL.

The rearrangement links TRBV28 to TRBJ2-2; D possibly corresponds to TRBD1 (6 bases). Germline V lookup: CDR1 MDHEN, CDR2 SYDVKM. The V end was cut by 5 bases, the J end by 9 bases, with 19 bases between. The CDR3 extends over 15 amino acids. The CDR3 DNA sequence: TGTGCCAGCAGTCTACAGGGTAACCTCCTGAGGGAGCTGTTTTTT. Its translation is CASSLQGNLLRELFF.

This sequence joins TRBV27 and TRBJ1-1; 7 positions match TRBD1. This CDR3 is built from 14 residues. Unmatched junction bases numbered 7, after V lost 6 bases and J lost 3 bases. Germline V gives CDR1 MNHEY, CDR2 SMNVEV (reference sequence). Here the CDR3 DNA reads TGTGCCAGCAGGAAGACAGGGTCGGACACTGAAGCTTTCTTT. This sequence encodes CASRKTGSDTEAFF.

The chain has TRBV5-1 and TRBJ2-7; tentatively, D is TRBD2 (6 bases). The V and J ends lost 0 bases and 2 bases respectively, with 12 bases between them. Germline assignment: CDR1 SGHRS and CDR2 YFSETQ. The CDR3 has 15 amino acids. This CDR3 is CASSLEAGRAYEQYF. The CDR3 bases are TGCGCCAGCAGCTTGGAGGCCGGGAGAGCCTACGAGCAGTACTTC. The full variable domain, with the rest looked up from reference TRBV5-1 and TRBJ2-7, is KAGVTQTPRYLIKTRGQQVTLSCSPISGHRSVSWYQQTPGQGLQFLFEYFSETQRNKGNFPGRFSGRQFSNSRSEMNVSTLELGDSALYLCASSLEAGRAYEQYFGPGTRLTVT.

The chain uses TRBV6-4 and TRBJ2-3, with 13 bases fitting TRBD2. Germline V gene sequence: CDR1 MRHNA, CDR2 SNTAGT. This CDR3 contains 16 residues. Trimming removed 6 bases from V and 4 bases from J; junction bases left unmatched: 7. CDR3 nucleotides: TGTGCCAGCAGCCCCACTAGCGGGGGGGCGGCAGATACGCAGTATTTT. It translates to CASSPTSGGAADTQYF.

The chain carries TRBV5-4 and TRBJ2-4, with 13 nucleotides matching TRBD2. This CDR3 contains 15 residues. The V and J ends lost 7 bases and 5 bases, in that order; junction bases with no gene match: 6. The germline gives CDR1 SGHNT, CDR2 YYREEE (reference sequence). CDR3 protein: CASGTSGGAQNIQYF. The CDR3 coding sequence is TGTGCCAGCGGTACTAGCGGGGGGGCTCAAAACATTCAGTACTTC.

This chain connects TRBV6-5 to TRBJ2-7, with D perhaps TRBD2 (5 bases). Germline V CDR1 and CDR2: MNHEY, SVGAGI. This CDR3 comprises 14 residues. The V end lost 8 bases, the J end lost 3 bases, and 17 bases lay between the germline ends. CDR3 region: CASHHPTRNYEQYF. The DNA for the CDR3 is TGTGCCAGCCACCACCCTACTAGAAACTACGAGCAGTACTTC.

This clone was found once. V and J are TRBV19 and TRBJ1-2; the D gene is possibly TRBD1 (5 bases). Germline loops: CDR1 LNHDA, CDR2 SQIVND (reference sequence). V lost 0 bases and J 7 bases, leaving 9 bases between the germline ends. This CDR3 spans 13 amino acids. The CDR3: CASSIDRVRGYTF. CDR3 nucleotide sequence: TGTGCCAGTAGTATAGACAGGGTGCGTGGCTACACCTTC.

The J gene is TRBJ2-1, the V gene TRBV28; D is unresolved. Germline CDR1 is MDHEN and CDR2 is SYDVKM. V lost 2 bases, J lost 5 bases, and 13 bases lay in between. CDR3 size: 15 residues. The CDR3 spells CASSLVRARNNEQFF. CDR3 coding DNA: TGTGCCAGCAGTTTAGTACGAGCCCGAAACAATGAGCAGTTCTTC.

The chain uses TRBV6-5 and TRBJ1-1, with TRBD1 matching over 8 bases. The junction had 3 bases not matched to a gene; V was cut back by 5 bases and J by 1 base. The germline V gene encodes CDR1 MNHEY and CDR2 SVGAGI. This CDR3 contains 14 residues. The CDR3 region has the DNA TGTGCCAGCAGTACCGGACAGGGGAACACTGAAGCTTTCTTT. This encodes CASSTGQGNTEAFF.

This chain joins TRBV18 and TRBJ2-2, with 8 positions matching TRBD2. Germline CDR1 reads KGHSH; CDR2 reads LQKENI. V was clipped by 6 bases and J by 3 bases; unmatched bases: 9. CDR3 length: 16 amino acids. In DNA, the CDR3 is TGTGCCAGCTCCCGCAGCGGGAGCGTCCACACCGGGGAGCTGTTTTTT. As protein: CASSRSGSVHTGELFF.

The V and J genes are TRBV27 and TRBJ2-7, with TRBD1 as a possible D gene (6 bases). In germline, CDR1 is MNHEY, CDR2 SMNVEV (reference sequence). The CDR3 extends over 16 amino acids. V shed 3 bases and J shed 1 base, with 16 bases lying between them. The CDR3 spells CASSFLRQEKSYEQYF. CDR3 DNA: TGTGCCAGCAGTTTTTTAAGACAGGAGAAATCCTACGAGCAGTACTTC.